This TCR beta chain is drawn from a study of T cells after yellow fever vaccination. This clonotype appeared a few times. Its antigen is undetermined. 5'RACE template switching generated TCR cDNA, adding a universal primer site and UMIs. TCRdb used MiXCR to reprocess the 5' RACE reads, holding one entry per CDR3 protein. Found here are 500,000 to 650,000 distinct CDR3 sequences, 9% to 15% of them singletons; the top ten hold about 16%. Regarding the study as a whole: The booster saw the reappearance of most primary-vaccination clones (about 95% CD4, around 88% CD8). Although the secondary response was weaker, it peaked faster, at day 5 versus 15.

V lost 7 bases and J 2 bases, leaving 15 bases between the germline ends. Germline loops: CDR1 KGHSH, CDR2 LQKENI. The CDR3 consists of 15 residues. The rearrangement uses TRBV18 and TRBJ2-1; TRBD1 might be the D (6 bases). Specimen: PBMCs, collected on the day of the yellow fever booster vaccination. The TCR sequence derives from a man aged 30 to 45 who received the YFV17D yellow fever vaccine. This CDR3 reads CASLKGENTYNEQFF. Written as DNA, the CDR3 is TGTGCCAGCTTAAAGGGGGAGAACACCTACAATGAGCAGTTCTTC.